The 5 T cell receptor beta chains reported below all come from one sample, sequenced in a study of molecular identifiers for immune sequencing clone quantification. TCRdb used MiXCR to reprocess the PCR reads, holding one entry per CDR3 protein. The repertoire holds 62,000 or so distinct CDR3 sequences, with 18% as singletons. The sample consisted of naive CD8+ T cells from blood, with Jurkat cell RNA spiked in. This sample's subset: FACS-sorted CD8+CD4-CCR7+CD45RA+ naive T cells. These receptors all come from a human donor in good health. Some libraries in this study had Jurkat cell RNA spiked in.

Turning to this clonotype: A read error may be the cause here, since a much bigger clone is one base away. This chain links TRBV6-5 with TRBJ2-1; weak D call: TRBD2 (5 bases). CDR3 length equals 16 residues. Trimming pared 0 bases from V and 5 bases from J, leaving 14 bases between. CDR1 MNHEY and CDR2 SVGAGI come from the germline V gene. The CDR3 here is CASSYSVGVTHNEQFF. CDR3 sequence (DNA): TGTGCCAGCAGTTACTCAGTGGGAGTGACCCACAATGAGCAGTTCTTC.

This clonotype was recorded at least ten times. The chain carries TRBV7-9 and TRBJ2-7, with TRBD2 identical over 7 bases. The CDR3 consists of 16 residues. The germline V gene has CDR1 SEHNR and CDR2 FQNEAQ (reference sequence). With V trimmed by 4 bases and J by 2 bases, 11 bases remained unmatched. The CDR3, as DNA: TGTGCCAGCAGCTCACCGGCGGCGGGAGCAACCTACGAGCAGTACTTC. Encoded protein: CASSSPAAGATYEQYF.

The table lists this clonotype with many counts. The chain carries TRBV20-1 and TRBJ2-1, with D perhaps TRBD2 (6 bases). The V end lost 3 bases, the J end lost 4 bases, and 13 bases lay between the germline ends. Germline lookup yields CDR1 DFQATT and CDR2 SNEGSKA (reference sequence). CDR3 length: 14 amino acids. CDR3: CSASYGEAYNEQFF. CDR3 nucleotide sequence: TGCAGTGCTAGCTACGGGGAGGCATACAATGAGCAGTTCTTC.

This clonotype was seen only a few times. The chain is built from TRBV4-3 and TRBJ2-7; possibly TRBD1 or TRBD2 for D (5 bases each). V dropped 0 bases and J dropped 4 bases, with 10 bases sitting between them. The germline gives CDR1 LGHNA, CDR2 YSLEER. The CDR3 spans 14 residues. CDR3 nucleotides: TGCGCCAGCAGCCAAGATGAGGGACCGTACGAGCAGTACTTC. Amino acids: CASSQDEGPYEQYF.

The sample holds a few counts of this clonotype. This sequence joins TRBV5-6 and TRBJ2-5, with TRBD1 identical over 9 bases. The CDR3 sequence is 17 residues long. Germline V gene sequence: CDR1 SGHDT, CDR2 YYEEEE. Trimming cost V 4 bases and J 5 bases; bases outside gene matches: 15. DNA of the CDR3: TGTGCCAGCAGCATGGGGACAGGGAGGGTTAAGGAGGAGACCCAGTACTTC. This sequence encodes CASSMGTGRVKEETQYF.